This passage covers 27 T cell receptor beta chains from one sample sequenced in a study of T cell repertoires in cytomegalovirus infection. These TCRs are of unknown antigen specificity. TCRdb reprocessed the reads via MiXCR and lists one record per CDR3 protein. The sample holds around 110,000 distinct CDR3 sequences; about a tenth are singletons and the top ten take 25% to 40%. Sequencing input: PBMCs, sequenced either directly or after in vitro stimulation (not recorded which). The receptors originated from a human donor in good health (CMV status not recorded). Some clones in this sample may be carry-over from other donors' samples.

The table lists this clonotype with many counts. The rearrangement links TRBV5-1 to TRBJ2-7; TRBD2 is a possible D gene (6 bases). The CDR3 totals 13 residues. Between the trimmed V and J ends, which lost 3 bases and 6 bases, there was a span of 13 bases. Germline V gene data show CDR1 as SGHRS and CDR2 as YFSETQ. The CDR3, as DNA: TGCGCCAGCAGCTCGGGGGAAGTTAGCGAGCAGTACTTC. Its translation is CASSSGEVSEQYF.

This clonotype was counted only a few times. CDR3 sequence: CASSQDESSGFTDTQYF. The DNA for the CDR3 is TGCGCCAGCAGCCAAGATGAATCCAGCGGGTTTACAGATACGCAGTATTTT. The chain couples TRBV4-1 to TRBJ2-3; D perhaps matches TRBD2 (6 bases). Looked up from germline, CDR1 is MGHRA and CDR2 is YSYEKL. This CDR3 is built from 17 residues. V was clipped by 0 bases and J by 3 bases, with 16 bases between them.

This clonotype was seen many times. The CDR3 region is CASSSAGLKLNTEAFF. CDR3 sequence (DNA): TGTGCCAGCAGTTCTGCAGGGCTTAAATTGAACACTGAAGCTTTCTTT. The V gene is TRBV6-1, the J gene TRBJ1-1; D perhaps matches TRBD1 (5 bases). CDR1 is MNHNS, CDR2 SASEGT, per germline. Trimming stripped 5 bases from V and 0 bases from J, with 16 bases between. The CDR3 is 16 amino acids.

This clonotype was observed many times. V and J are TRBV28 and TRBJ2-6; tentative D call: TRBD1 (6 bases). V was shortened by 8 bases and J by 0 bases, with 8 bases between the two germline ends. Germline V gene data show CDR1 as MDHEN and CDR2 as SYDVKM. The CDR3 extends over 14 amino acids. CDR3: CASHRDSGANVLTF. CDR3 bases: TGTGCCAGCCACAGGGACTCTGGGGCCAACGTCCTGACTTTC.

The sample holds a few counts of this clonotype. The chain links TRBV30 to TRBJ1-1; D remains unclear. The CDR3 is 12 amino acids. Trimming shortened V by 3 bases and J by 8 bases, and 13 bases separated the two germline ends. Germline CDR1 is GTSNPN and CDR2 is SVGIG (reference sequence). CDR3 nucleotide sequence: TGTGCCTGGAGCGGCAAAAGGGAGGAAGCTTTCTTT. It yields the protein CAWSGKREEAFF.

The rearrangement joins TRBV28 to TRBJ2-3; 8 bases agree with TRBD1. J lost 0 bases, V lost 5 bases, and 7 bases had no gene match. Germline CDR1 and CDR2: MDHEN and SYDVKM. This CDR3 region has 16 residues. Written as DNA, the CDR3 is TGTGCCAGCAGTCCCGACAGGGGCTCTAGCACAGATACGCAGTATTTT. It yields the protein CASSPDRGSSTDTQYF.

Many counts were recorded for this clonotype. The chain couples TRBV28 to TRBJ2-5; D possibly corresponds to TRBD1 (6 bases). Germline V lookup: CDR1 MDHEN, CDR2 SYDVKM. The CDR3 runs 15 residues. Trimming pared 4 bases from V and 2 bases from J, leaving 14 bases between. CDR3 bases: TGTGCCAGCAGTTCCACAGGGATACCTCAAGAGACCCAGTACTTC. Translation: CASSSTGIPQETQYF.

This clonotype has a count of ten or more. The chain carries TRBV24-1 and TRBJ2-1; D gene unclear. Deletions cut 3 bases from V and 7 bases from J, with 15 bases between. The CDR3 extends over 15 amino acids. Germline V gene data show CDR1 as KGHDR and CDR2 as SFDVKD. CDR3 in DNA: TGTGCCACCAGTGATCGGTTGGCAGGATCAAATGAGCAGTTCTTC. Protein product: CATSDRLAGSNEQFF.

This clonotype was observed many times. The rearrangement uses TRBV4-1 and TRBJ1-2; TRBD1 matches 7 bases. CDR3 length: 17 amino acids. The germline CDR1 and CDR2 sequences are MGHRA and YSYEKL. J was trimmed by 4 bases and V by 2 bases; bases with no gene match: 13. The DNA of the CDR3 is TGCGCCAGCAGCCAACAGACAGGGAGAGGCGTCGGCTATGGCTACACCTTC. Its translation: CASSQQTGRGVGYGYTF.

In this sample, this clonotype turned up many times. The chain links TRBV29-1 to TRBJ1-1; D remains unclear. The CDR3 has 13 amino acids. V lost 4 bases and J lost 0, with 9 bases in between. Germline V gene sequence: CDR1 SQVTM, CDR2 ANQGSEA. Written as DNA, the CDR3 is TGCAGCGTTGTAAGGCCTCTGAACACTGAAGCTTTCTTT. As protein: CSVVRPLNTEAFF.

This sequence joins TRBV6-5 and TRBJ1-1; TRBD1 might be the D (5 bases). CDR3 length equals 16 residues. The V gene's germline CDR1 is MNHEY and CDR2 SVGAGI. V dropped 6 bases and J dropped 10 bases, with 27 bases sitting between them. CDR3 coding DNA: TGTGCCAGCAGATATCAGAGCGAGCTGGTCCCGAGGGGAGCTTTCTTT. The encoded protein is CASRYQSELVPRGAFF.

This clonotype was seen repeatedly, ten times or more. The rearrangement joins TRBV7-2 to TRBJ2-5; TRBD2 matches 11 bases. This CDR3 has 16 residues. Looked up from germline, CDR1 is SGHTA and CDR2 is FQGNSA. V shed 1 base, J shed 7 bases, and the junction held 8 bases outside the gene matches. The CDR3: CASSLEELAGAGTQYF. The DNA for the CDR3 is TGTGCCAGCAGCTTAGAGGAACTAGCGGGAGCGGGGACCCAGTACTTC.

In its sample, this clonotype was seen a few times. The V gene is TRBV5-6, the J gene TRBJ2-7; possible D gene TRBD1, 5 bases. CDR1 and CDR2 from the germline V gene are SGHDT and YYEEEE. The V and J ends lost 1 base and 9 bases respectively, with 17 bases between them. The CDR3 has 14 residues. In DNA form, the CDR3 reads TGTGCCAGCAGCTTGTTGGGCAGGGCGGACGGGCAGTACGTC. Translation gives CASSLLGRADGQYV.

A few counts support this clonotype. The chain carries TRBV6-6 and TRBJ2-7; D may be TRBD1 (5 bases). CDR1 and CDR2 from the germline V gene are MNHNY and SVGAGI (reference sequence). This CDR3 spans 11 amino acids. Between the trimmed V and J ends, which lost 6 bases and 2 bases, there was a span of 5 bases. Written as DNA, the CDR3 is TGTGCCAGCAGGGACACCTACGAGCAGTACTTC. Its translation is CASRDTYEQYF.

Only a few counts were recorded for this clonotype. The chain recombines TRBV10-3 with TRBJ1-2, with 7 bases lining up with TRBD1. Germline CDR1 reads ENHRY; CDR2 reads SYGVKD. With 11 bases clipped from V and 4 bases from J, the junction kept 13 bases outside the gene matches. This CDR3 is built from 14 residues. CDR3 coding DNA: TGTGCCTCCCGACCGAGACAGGGTATCTATGGCTACACCTTC. Its protein is CASRPRQGIYGYTF.

The CDR3 reads CAISGTGAYEQYF. CDR3 nucleotides: TGTGCCATTTCCGGGACAGGAGCCTACGAGCAGTACTTC. This sequence joins TRBV10-3 and TRBJ2-7, with 8 nucleotides matching TRBD1. V was clipped by 9 bases and J by 2 bases; unmatched bases: 6. Germline values: CDR1 ENHRY, CDR2 SYGVKD. The CDR3 consists of 13 residues.

This clonotype was found a few times. The CDR3 loop is CATIGGPEAFF. CDR3 nucleotides: TGTGCCACGATTGGGGGCCCTGAAGCTTTCTTT. The rearrangement joins TRBV7-9 to TRBJ1-1, with D possibly being TRBD1 (6 bases). This CDR3 contains 11 residues. From germline, CDR1 is SEHNR and CDR2 FQNEAQ (reference sequence). Trimming shortened V by 10 bases and J by 6 bases, and 12 bases separated the two germline ends.

This clonotype was seen many times. The rearrangement uses TRBV19 and TRBJ2-4, with D possibly matching TRBD2 (6 bases). The V gene's germline CDR1 is LNHDA and CDR2 SQIVND (reference sequence). V was pared by 5 bases and J by 4 bases, with 15 bases between. The CDR3 consists of 15 residues. The CDR3 DNA follows: TGTGCCAGTAGTGTCCTCCGGCGGGATAAAAACATTCAGTACTTC. It encodes CASSVLRRDKNIQYF.

This clonotype was picked up many times. V gene TRBV7-2 combines with J gene TRBJ2-1; 12 bases map to TRBD2. The CDR3 is 16 amino acids. Trimming took 4 bases from V and 5 from J; bases not matched to a gene: 6. CDR1 is SGHTA and CDR2 is FQGNSA in the germline V gene. The DNA of the CDR3 is TGTGCCAGCAGCTCTTTACTAGCGGGAGGCCACAATGAGCAGTTCTTC. It codes for CASSSLLAGGHNEQFF.

This clonotype was seen a handful of times. The chain carries TRBV7-4 and TRBJ2-1, with unresolved D. V was cut by 0 bases and J by 1 base, with 7 bases left in between. This CDR3 contains 15 residues. In germline, CDR1 is SGHVT, CDR2 SQSDAQ. The CDR3 protein is CASSLAIQSYNEQFF. The DNA for the CDR3 is TGTGCCAGCAGCTTAGCGATACAATCCTACAATGAGCAGTTCTTC.

The chain is built from TRBV12-3 or TRBV12-4 and TRBJ2-5; a possible D gene is TRBD1 (6 bases). V lost 5 bases to trimming and J lost 4 bases, with 8 bases between them. This CDR3 comprises 12 residues. The CDR3 nucleotides read TGTGCCAGCAGTAGGGGGAGAGAGACCCAGTACTTC. Translating gives CASSRGRETQYF.

This clonotype was observed at least ten times. The chain has TRBV7-2 and TRBJ2-1; D is possibly TRBD1 (5 bases). Germline-derived CDR1 and CDR2 are SGHTA and FQGNSA. CDR3 size: 15 residues. With 0 bases removed from V and 4 bases from J, the gap between germline ends came to 10 bases. CDR3 residues: CASSLAPPGYNEQFF. CDR3 sequence (DNA): TGTGCCAGCAGCTTAGCCCCTCCAGGGTACAATGAGCAGTTCTTC.

This clonotype was detected many times. The V and J genes are TRBV19 and TRBJ1-2; D possibly corresponds to TRBD1 (5 bases). V was trimmed by 5 bases and J by 2 bases, leaving 12 bases between them. The CDR3 covers 14 residues. Germline V CDR1 and CDR2: LNHDA, SQIVND (reference sequence). This chain's CDR3 is CASSAGTANYGYTF. The CDR3 nucleotides are TGTGCCAGTAGTGCTGGGACGGCGAACTATGGCTACACCTTC.

V gene TRBV12-3 or TRBV12-4 combines with J gene TRBJ2-2, with a weak D call TRBD2 (5 bases). Trimming removed 5 bases from V and 5 bases from J, with 18 bases in between. The CDR3 is made up of 16 amino acids. CDR3 loop: CASSPVDGEGTGELFF. For the CDR3, the DNA is TGTGCCAGCAGTCCGGTGGACGGTGAGGGAACCGGGGAGCTGTTTTTT.

This clonotype was detected ten times or more. The chain uses TRBV2 and TRBJ2-1; TRBD2 matches at 8 bases. Germline lookup yields CDR1 SNHLY and CDR2 FYNNEI. CDR3 length: 17 amino acids. With 2 bases clipped from V and 4 bases from J, the junction kept 10 bases outside the gene matches. The CDR3 coding sequence is TGTGCCAGCAGTGAAACCCGTACTAGCGGAAAATACAATGAGCAGTTCTTC. It specifies CASSETRTSGKYNEQFF.

In this sample, this clonotype turned up a few times. This sequence joins TRBV4-1 and TRBJ2-5; 13 nucleotides align to TRBD2. Germline CDR1 reads MGHRA; CDR2 reads YSYEKL. The junction had 8 bases not matched to a gene; V was cut back by 3 bases and J by 1 base. CDR3 length equals 18 residues. CDR3 in DNA: TGCGCCAGCAGCCATAGTACCGGGACTAGCGGGGCCCAAGAGACCCAGTACTTC. This encodes CASSHSTGTSGAQETQYF.

This clonotype was picked up many times. V and J are TRBV6-2 or TRBV6-3 and TRBJ2-3; 8 nucleotides agree with TRBD1. Per germline, CDR1 MNHEY and CDR2 SVGEGT. This CDR3 is 16 amino acids long. V dropped 6 bases and J dropped 7; count of bases not matched to a gene: 15. The CDR3 protein is CASRTGGQGVPNTQYF. The CDR3 DNA follows: TGTGCCAGCAGGACAGGTGGACAGGGTGTCCCAAATACGCAGTATTTT.